This T cell receptor beta chain stems from a study of blood T cell repertoires in COVID-19 (dated by TCRdb to the early 2020s). Study-level background: Collaborator samples came from the United States, Italy and Spain and covered acute and convalescent phases of COVID-19. The prospective study material was composed of cDNA or gDNA derived from T cells, B-cell-depleted T cells, or PBMCs. Subjects who had been exposed to COVID-19, were actively infected with it, or had recovered from it provided the deeply sampled blood TCRbeta repertoires that made up the dataset. A freely available public database, intended as a resource for researchers studying the immune response to SARS-CoV-2, is where the repertoires were released. Samples came from the ongoing ImmuneRACE study (first 160 participants) plus 1,254 subjects from 6 global collaborators. Sample metadata almost always included a de-identified subject ID, COVID-19 status, age in years and sex. HLA class I and class II types, where available, came from metadata supplied by the sample provider rather than from assay-based typing.

Study-wide findings and limitations: The amount of clinical and demographic metadata varied by source and participant and was provided uncurated.

The immunoSEQ Assay, a bias-controlled multiplex PCR, was used to amplify TCRbeta CDR3 regions from genomic DNA. Concerning the study's data processing: The number of nucleated cells in each sample was estimated from the amplification of reference gene primers within the assay. To quantify the absolute abundance of each unique TCRbeta CDR3 rearrangement, sequence reads were collapsed and filtered. For each sample, productive Simpson clonality was calculated as the square root of Simpson's diversity index across productive rearrangements. The table comes from immuneACCESS by way of TCRdb, which keeps in-frame sequences with V and J called. Part of the clones is missing from these tables; in studies checked, under half for an unresolved V gene and the rest for unknown reasons. The D gene and trimming were derived from the DNA, and the V and J assignments and clone size from that table. The table for this sample lists over 45,000 clones; 65% to 90% of them were counted only once. Roughly 28% of the sample goes to the ten largest clones.

The CDR3 goes from the cysteine to the phenylalanine over 13 residues. Here the CDR3 DNA is all that survives: 39 bases in frame from base 1. The V end loses 6 bases and the J end loses 4 bases, and a stretch of 13 bases separates them. According to the germline V gene, CDR1 reads MDHEN and CDR2 reads SYDVKM. Whole blood was collected in K2EDTA tubes by collaborating institutions according to the institutions' own protocols. For TCRbeta analysis, collaborator samples were shipped as frozen whole blood, as isolated PBMCs, or as DNA extracted from either sample type. Note on this clone: What this receptor recognizes is not known. Base qualities are not at hand, and no much larger clone is one base apart.

In this chain, TRBV28 is recombined with TRBJ2-7; the D segment cannot be called with confidence. The sequenced material came from peripheral blood. The receptor was isolated from a woman aged 80 or over with active or convalescent COVID-19. The DNA reads TGTGCCAGCAGCCCCAGTCAGGCATACGAGCAGTACTTC. Its protein product is CASSPSQAYEQYF.